One TCR beta chain is described in this entry. Its recognized antigen is unknown. Qualities for individual bases were not recorded, and no much larger clone is one base off. The data were taken from a study of monozygotic twins with cystic fibrosis listed by TCRdb under 2021. Turning to the overall study: Barcoded libraries were made from three micrograms of fragmented DNA using about 14 PCR cycles. On the day of blood sampling, twins were ranked among 1,100 or so cohort participants for weight-for-height and for FEVPerc (FEV1 disease centile). The study compared TCR beta repertoires within and between 16 monozygotic twin pairs with cystic fibrosis to assess genetic influence on V and J gene usage. The cohort comprised ten female and six male twin pairs aged 2.0 to 36.4 years, median roughly 8.7 years, mostly children and adolescents. Data for three of the twin pairs had been reported earlier in a different context. Broad study findings and their caveats: Sharing of nucleotide-identical clonotypes was significantly greater within monozygotic CF twin pairs than between unrelated CF individuals (P = 0.000026, Mann-Whitney). Only a small cohort was studied, and no association of shared CDR3 numbers with age, concordance or disease severity was found. V gene usage was most similar to the co-twin in 13 of 16 pairs, and J usage was most similar to the co-twin in 8 of 16 pairs, which suggests genetic constraints. Simpson clonality was found to be generally low (median roughly 0.0092), suggesting a naive-dominated repertoire, although higher clonality was observed in the most severely affected patients.

Ends trimmed: V by 5 bases, J by 9 bases; bases unmatched to a gene: 7. Sequences MNHEY (CDR1) and SVGAGI (CDR2) are obtained from the germline V gene. Including cysteine and phenylalanine, the CDR3 has 14 amino acids. This entry keeps only the CDR3 DNA: 42 bases, framed from base 1. The twin pairs came from the European Cystic Fibrosis Twin and Sibling Study Cohort, which recruited patients from about 160 CF clinics across 14 European countries. Zygosity and CFTR genotype were confirmed in-house, and zygosity was tested by multiplex PCR of nine short tandem repeat loci. Peripheral blood was taken from each twin, and clinical parameters were recorded on the day of blood sampling. Phenol/chloroform extraction was used to isolate genomic DNA from peripheral blood cells, and the DNA was then kept in TE buffer at 4 degrees C. Following the manufacturer's instructions, TCR beta CDR3 regions were amplified by multiplex PCR with the immunoSEQ immune profiling system. An Illumina NextSeq system was used for sequencing. For the original study's pipeline: The immunoSEQ Analyzer platform handled processing of the sequence data, and clonality was calculated by taking the square root of Simpson's index of productive rearrangements. Jensen-Shannon distance served as the measure of similarity in V and J usage, while OLGA was used to compute CDR3 generation probabilities. Shared CDR3 sequences were searched against the immuneACCESS database (August 2020) and VDJdb (December 2020). The table comes from immuneACCESS by way of TCRdb, which keeps in-frame sequences with V and J called. Part of the clones is missing from these tables; in studies checked, under half for an unresolved V gene and the rest for unknown reasons. V, J and clone size are those of that table, while D and trimming were read from the DNA. The sample yields 30,000 to 35,000 clones; roughly 96% were counted once. Over 0.15% of the sample is in the top ten clones.

The rearrangement combines TRBV6-5 with TRBJ2-1, and TRBD1 aligns with 10 junction nucleotides. The sequenced sample consisted of blood. The receptor was derived from a girl aged 2 to 9 with cystic fibrosis. The nucleotides read TGTGCCAGCAGTATCGGGACAGGGGCATTTGAGCAGTTCTTC. The translation is CASSIGTGAFEQFF.